The rows below give T cell receptor beta chains drawn from one sample of a study of blood T cell repertoires in COVID-19. Libraries were prepared by immunoSEQ multiplex PCR; TCRdb keeps only in-frame clonotypes and omits some of them. The sample consists of about 180,000 clones, more than 70% of them appearing once. The specimen sequenced was PBMCs or T cells enriched from blood (not recorded which). The receptors here all came from a young woman who had recovered from COVID-19. Each CDR3 is given with its conserved first and last residue. A D gene is named only where the DNA matches it firmly. Clone size, where shown, is once, few, many, or a class for clones that have expanded.

length | J | D | size | V | DNA | CDR3
15 | TRBJ2-5 | NA | NA | TRBV19 | TGTGCCAGTACACCTTCATTAGCGATAGGCGAGACCCAGTACTTC | CASTPSLAIGETQYF
17 | TRBJ1-2 | NA | once | TRBV27 | TGTGCCAGCAGTTTATCGGCAGGGGCTTTCACTAACTATGGCTACACCTTC | CASSLSAGAFTNYGYTF
15 | TRBJ2-3 | TRBD2 | NA | TRBV10-2 | TGCGCCAGCAGCGGGACTAGCAGATACACAGATACGCAGTATTTT | CASSGTSRYTDTQYF
11 | TRBJ1-4 | NA | NA | TRBV30 | TGTGCCTGGAGTCCCGATGAAAAACTGTTTTTT | CAWSPDEKLFF
15 | TRBJ1-5 | NA | once | TRBV7-8 | TGTGCCAGCAGCTTGGGCAGGGTCCCCAATCAGCCCCAGCATTTT | CASSLGRVPNQPQHF
15 | TRBJ2-7 | TRBD2 | NA | TRBV11-2 | TGTGCCAGCACCTGGGGACGGGAGGGTTCCTACGAGCAGTACTTC | CASTWGREGSYEQYF
18 | TRBJ2-1 | TRBD1 | NA | TRBV7-9 | TGTGCCAGCAGCGGGACAGGTGCAGGAAGAAGCTCCTACAATGAGCAGTTCTTC | CASSGTGAGRSSYNEQFF
16 | TRBJ1-1 | TRBD1 | NA | TRBV4-2 | TGTGCCAGCAGCCAGGACGACAGGGGACTGAACACTGAAGCTTTCTTT | CASSQDDRGLNTEAFF
14 | TRBJ2-3 | TRBD2 | NA | TRBV2 | TGTGCCAGCAAACCGGGACTAGTGACAGATACGCAGTATTTT | CASKPGLVTDTQYF
12 | TRBJ1-3 | NA | NA | TRBV28 | TGTGCCACGTCGGGTTCTGGAAACACCATATATTTT | CATSGSGNTIYF
14 | TRBJ1-1 | NA | once | TRBV18 | TGTGCCAGCTCACCCACGGAGGTAGTCACTGAAGCTTTCTTT | CASSPTEVVTEAFF
13 | TRBJ1-2 | NA | once | TRBV11-2 | TGTGCCAGCAGGCCCCTCTCAGGCGATGGCTACACCTTC | CASRPLSGDGYTF
13 | TRBJ1-1 | NA | NA | TRBV29-1 | TGCAGCGTTGAAGCAGGGGATGAGGGTGAAGCTTTCTTT | CSVEAGDEGEAFF
14 | TRBJ2-7 | NA | NA | TRBV20-1 | TGCAGTGCTAGTGAGTCGGACATAATCTACGAGCAGTACTTC | CSASESDIIYEQYF
12 | TRBJ2-7 | TRBD2 | NA | TRBV28 | TGTGCCAGCAGTTCGGGGGGGCGCGAGCAGTACTTC | CASSSGGREQYF
12 | TRBJ2-1 | NA | few | TRBV12-3/TRBV12-4 | TGTGCCAGCAGTCTACTAGCTAATGAGCAGTTCTTC | CASSLLANEQFF
16 | TRBJ2-1 | TRBD2 | NA | TRBV5-1 | TGCGCCAGCAGCTTGGGACGACTAGCGACTTACAATGAGCAGTTCTTC | CASSLGRLATYNEQFF
12 | TRBJ1-1 | NA | NA | TRBV12-3/TRBV12-4 | TGTGCCAGCAGTCAGGGGAGCACTGAAGCTTTCTTT | CASSQGSTEAFF
12 | TRBJ1-4 | NA | NA | TRBV30 | TGTGCCTGGAGTGGACAGTATGAAAAACTGTTTTTT | CAWSGQYEKLFF
17 | TRBJ1-5 | NA | NA | TRBV18 | TGTGCCAGCTCACCACCGGGAGTTAGAGGGAGCAATCAGCCCCAGCATTTT | CASSPPGVRGSNQPQHF
13 | TRBJ2-5 | NA | NA | TRBV2 | TGTGCCAGCAGTGTTTCGGTCCAAGAGACCCAGTACTTC | CASSVSVQETQYF
15 | TRBJ1-1 | NA | few | TRBV28 | TGTGCCAGCAGTCCTCGGGGGAGGGCGTACACTGAAGCTTTCTTT | CASSPRGRAYTEAFF
16 | TRBJ1-1 | NA | NA | TRBV6-6 | TGTGCCAGCAGTTCAGGAGGAGGAACATACCAAGGGGAAGCTTTCTTT | CASSSGGGTYQGEAFF
14 | TRBJ1-4 | TRBD1 | NA | TRBV6-1 | TGTGCCAGCAGTGACAGGGGGCACAATGAAAAACTGTTTTTT | CASSDRGHNEKLFF
16 | TRBJ2-7 | TRBD1 | NA | TRBV19 | TGTGCCAGTAGTATCGATAGGACAGGAGGTTCCTACGAGCAGTACTTC | CASSIDRTGGSYEQYF
15 | TRBJ2-3 | NA | NA | TRBV5-1 | TGCGCCAGCAGCTTGGGAGGTCTCGCGGGGGATACGCAGTATTTT | CASSLGGLAGDTQYF
14 | TRBJ2-7 | TRBD1 | NA | TRBV13 | TGTGCCAGCAGCTTAGAGGGGGCGTTATACGAGCAGTACTTC | CASSLEGALYEQYF
15 | TRBJ1-5 | TRBD1 | NA | TRBV30 | TGTGCCTGGAGTAGGGGACAGGGGCCAGTTCAGCCCCAGCATTTT | CAWSRGQGPVQPQHF
17 | TRBJ1-5 | NA | NA | TRBV28 | TGTGCCAGCAGTCTTTATCTCCCCTTATATAGCAATCAGCCCCAGCATTTT | CASSLYLPLYSNQPQHF
15 | TRBJ1-4 | NA | NA | TRBV27 | TGTGCCAGCAGTTTATCTTCCCGGGGTAATGAAAAACTGTTTTTT | CASSLSSRGNEKLFF
14 | TRBJ1-4 | NA | NA | TRBV19 | TGTGCCAGTGGACTCCGGGACACAAGGGAAAAACTGTTTTTT | CASGLRDTREKLFF
14 | TRBJ2-7 | NA | NA | TRBV7-8 | TGTGCCAGCAGCTTAGGCCCGGGGATGAGGGAGCAGTACTTC | CASSLGPGMREQYF